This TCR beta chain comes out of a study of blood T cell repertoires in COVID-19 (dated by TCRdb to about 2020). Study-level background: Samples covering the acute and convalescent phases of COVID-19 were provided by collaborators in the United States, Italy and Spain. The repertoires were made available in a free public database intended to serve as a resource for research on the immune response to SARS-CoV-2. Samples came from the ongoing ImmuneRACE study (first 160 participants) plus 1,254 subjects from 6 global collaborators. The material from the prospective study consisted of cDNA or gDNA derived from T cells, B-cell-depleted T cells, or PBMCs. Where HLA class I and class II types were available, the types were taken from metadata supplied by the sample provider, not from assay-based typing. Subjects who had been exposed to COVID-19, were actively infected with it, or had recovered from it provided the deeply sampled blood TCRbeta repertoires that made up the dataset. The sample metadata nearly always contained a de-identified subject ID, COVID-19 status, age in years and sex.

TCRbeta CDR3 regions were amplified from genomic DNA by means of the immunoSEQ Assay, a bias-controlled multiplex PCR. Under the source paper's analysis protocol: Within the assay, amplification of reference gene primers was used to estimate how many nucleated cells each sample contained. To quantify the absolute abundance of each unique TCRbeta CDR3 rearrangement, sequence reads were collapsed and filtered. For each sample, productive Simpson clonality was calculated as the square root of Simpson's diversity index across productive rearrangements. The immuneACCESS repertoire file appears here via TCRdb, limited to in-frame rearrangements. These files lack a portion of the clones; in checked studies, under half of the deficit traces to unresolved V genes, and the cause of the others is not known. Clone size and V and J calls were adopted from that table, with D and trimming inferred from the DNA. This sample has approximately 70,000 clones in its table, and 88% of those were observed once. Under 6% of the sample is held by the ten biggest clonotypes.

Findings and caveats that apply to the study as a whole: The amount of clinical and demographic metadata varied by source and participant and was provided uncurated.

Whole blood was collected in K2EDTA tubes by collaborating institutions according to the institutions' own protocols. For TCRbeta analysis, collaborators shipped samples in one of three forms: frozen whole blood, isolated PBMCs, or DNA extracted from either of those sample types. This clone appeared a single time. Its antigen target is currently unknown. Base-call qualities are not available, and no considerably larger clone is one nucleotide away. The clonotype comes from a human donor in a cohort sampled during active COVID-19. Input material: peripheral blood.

DNA sequence: TGCAGCGTGGCTAGCGGGAGCAATGAGCAGTTCTTC. It codes for CSVASGSNEQFF. The sequence joins TRBV29-1 to TRBJ2-1; 10 nucleotides in the junction match TRBD2. V has 6 bases trimmed and J has 6 bases trimmed; junction bases matching no gene number 2. The CDR3 numbers 12 residues from cysteine through phenylalanine. Just the 36-base CDR3 DNA is kept, in frame starting at base 1. The germline V gene encodes CDR1 SQVTM and CDR2 ANQGSEA.